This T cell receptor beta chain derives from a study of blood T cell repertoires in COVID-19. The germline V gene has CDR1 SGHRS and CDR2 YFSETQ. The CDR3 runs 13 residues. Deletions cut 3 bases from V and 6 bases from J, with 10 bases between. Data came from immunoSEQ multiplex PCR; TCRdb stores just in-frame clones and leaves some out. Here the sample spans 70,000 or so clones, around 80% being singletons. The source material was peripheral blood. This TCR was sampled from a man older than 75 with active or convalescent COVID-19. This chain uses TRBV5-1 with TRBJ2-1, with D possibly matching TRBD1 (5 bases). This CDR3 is CASSWTNLNEQFF. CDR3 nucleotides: TGCGCCAGCAGCTGGACAAATCTCAATGAGCAGTTCTTC.